The source of this TCR beta chain is a study of identical twins. Overall study findings and caveats: Memory repertoires showed no such pattern, whereas abundant cord blood beta clonotypes carried fewer insertions.

Trimming stripped 1 base from V and 4 bases from J, with 17 bases between. The CDR3 consists of 17 residues. Per germline, CDR1 SGHTA and CDR2 FQGNSA. Only healthy Caucasians were enrolled as donors. This clonotype was recorded a few times. Its antigen is unidentified. Template switching created a universal primer site, and the cDNA included unique molecular identifiers. Using its own MiXCR run on the 5' RACE reads, TCRdb lists one record per CDR3 protein. In the table there are about 900,000 distinct CDR3 sequences, roughly 12% of which are singletons. This sample was shared with a second study, whose subject was yellow fever vaccine responses in identical twins.

The material sequenced was PBMCs. This sequence joins TRBV7-2 and TRBJ2-1; the D gene could be TRBD1 or TRBD2 (6 bases each). This TCR was recovered from a woman younger than 35 in good health. The CDR3 bases are TGTGCCAGCAGCTTAGTCACGGGGGCCCCACCATACAATGAGCAGTTCTTC. This encodes CASSLVTGAPPYNEQFF.